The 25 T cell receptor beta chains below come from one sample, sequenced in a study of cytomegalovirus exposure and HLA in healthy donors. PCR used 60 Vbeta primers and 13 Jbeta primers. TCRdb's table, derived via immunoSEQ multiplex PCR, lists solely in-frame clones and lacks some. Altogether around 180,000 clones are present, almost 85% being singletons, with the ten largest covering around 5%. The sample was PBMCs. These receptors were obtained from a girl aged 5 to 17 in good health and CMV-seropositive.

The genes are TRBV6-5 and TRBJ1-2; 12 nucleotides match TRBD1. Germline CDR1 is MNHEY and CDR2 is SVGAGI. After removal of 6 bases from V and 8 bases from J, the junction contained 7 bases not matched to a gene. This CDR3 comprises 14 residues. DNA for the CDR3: TGTGCCAGCAGCCGGGGACAGGGGGCGCGGGGCTACACCTTC. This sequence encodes CASSRGQGARGYTF.

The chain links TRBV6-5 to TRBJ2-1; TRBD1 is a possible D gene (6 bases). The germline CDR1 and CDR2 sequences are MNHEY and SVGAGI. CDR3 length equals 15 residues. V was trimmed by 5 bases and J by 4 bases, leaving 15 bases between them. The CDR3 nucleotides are TGTGCCAGCAGTGGGATTAGTAGGGGGTACAATGAGCAGTTCTTC. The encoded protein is CASSGISRGYNEQFF.

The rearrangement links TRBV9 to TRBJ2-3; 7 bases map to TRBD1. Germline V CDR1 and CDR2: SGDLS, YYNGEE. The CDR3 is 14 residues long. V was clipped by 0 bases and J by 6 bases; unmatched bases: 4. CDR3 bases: TGTGCCAGCAGCGTAGGACAGGGTGCTGATACGCAGTATTTT. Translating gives CASSVGQGADTQYF.

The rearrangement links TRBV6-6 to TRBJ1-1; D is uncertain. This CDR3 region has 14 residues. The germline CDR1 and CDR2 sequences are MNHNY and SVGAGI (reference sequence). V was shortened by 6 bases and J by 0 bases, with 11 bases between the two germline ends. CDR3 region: CASRGPSMNTEAFF. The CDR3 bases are TGTGCCAGCAGGGGCCCGAGCATGAACACTGAAGCTTTCTTT.

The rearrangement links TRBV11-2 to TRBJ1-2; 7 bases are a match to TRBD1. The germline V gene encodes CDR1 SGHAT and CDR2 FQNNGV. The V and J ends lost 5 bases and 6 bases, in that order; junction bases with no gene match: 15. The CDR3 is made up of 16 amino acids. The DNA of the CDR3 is TGTGCCAGCAGCCACTATTCGGACAGGAGCTTCGATGGCTACACCTTC. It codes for CASSHYSDRSFDGYTF.

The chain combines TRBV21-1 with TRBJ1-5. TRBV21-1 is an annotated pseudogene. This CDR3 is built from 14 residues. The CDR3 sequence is CASSKIDCNQPQHF. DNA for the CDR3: TGTGCCAGCAGCAAAATCGACTGTAATCAGCCCCAGCATTTT.

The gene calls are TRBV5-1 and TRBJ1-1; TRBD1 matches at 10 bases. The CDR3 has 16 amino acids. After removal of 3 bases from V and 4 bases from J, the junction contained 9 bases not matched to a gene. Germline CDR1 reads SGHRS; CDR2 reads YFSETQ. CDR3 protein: CASSSRQGALGTEAFF. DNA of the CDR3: TGCGCCAGCAGCTCGAGACAGGGGGCGCTGGGCACTGAAGCTTTCTTT.

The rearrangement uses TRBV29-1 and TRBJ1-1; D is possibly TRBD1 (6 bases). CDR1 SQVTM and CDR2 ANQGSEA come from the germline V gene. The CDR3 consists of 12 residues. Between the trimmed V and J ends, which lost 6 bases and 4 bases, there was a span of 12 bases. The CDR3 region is CSVAQGLTEAFF. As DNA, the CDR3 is TGCAGCGTGGCGCAGGGGCTCACTGAAGCTTTCTTT.

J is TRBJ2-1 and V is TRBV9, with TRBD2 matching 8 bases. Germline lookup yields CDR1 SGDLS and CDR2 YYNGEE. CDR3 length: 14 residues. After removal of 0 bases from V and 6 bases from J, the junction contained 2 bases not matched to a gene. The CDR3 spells CASSVGGTSNEQFF. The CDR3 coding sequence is TGTGCCAGCAGCGTAGGTGGGACTAGCAATGAGCAGTTCTTC. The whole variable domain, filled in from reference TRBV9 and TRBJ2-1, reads DSGVTQTPKHLITATGQRVTLRCSPRSGDLSVYWYQQSLDQGLQFLIQYYNGEERAKGNILERFSAQQFPDLHSELNLSSLELGDSALYFCASSVGGTSNEQFFGPGTRLTVL.

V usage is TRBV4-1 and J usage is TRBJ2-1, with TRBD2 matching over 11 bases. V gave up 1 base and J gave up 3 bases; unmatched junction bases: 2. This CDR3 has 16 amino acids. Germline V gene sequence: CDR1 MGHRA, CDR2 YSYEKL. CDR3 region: CASSQVAGGRYNEQFF. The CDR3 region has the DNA TGCGCCAGCAGCCAAGTAGCGGGGGGGCGCTACAATGAGCAGTTCTTC.

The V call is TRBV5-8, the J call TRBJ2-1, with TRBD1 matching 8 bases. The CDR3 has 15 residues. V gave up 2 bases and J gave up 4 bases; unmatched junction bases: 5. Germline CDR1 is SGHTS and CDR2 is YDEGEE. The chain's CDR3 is CASSFTGGRYNEQFF. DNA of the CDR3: TGTGCCAGCAGCTTTACAGGGGGTAGATACAATGAGCAGTTCTTC.

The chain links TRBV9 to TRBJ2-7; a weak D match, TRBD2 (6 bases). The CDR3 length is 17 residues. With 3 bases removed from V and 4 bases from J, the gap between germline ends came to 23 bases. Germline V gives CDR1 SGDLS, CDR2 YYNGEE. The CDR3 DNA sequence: TGTGCCAGCAGCGACCAGAGACGGGGCAGCGGGCCTTACGAGCAGTACTTC. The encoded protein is CASSDQRRGSGPYEQYF.

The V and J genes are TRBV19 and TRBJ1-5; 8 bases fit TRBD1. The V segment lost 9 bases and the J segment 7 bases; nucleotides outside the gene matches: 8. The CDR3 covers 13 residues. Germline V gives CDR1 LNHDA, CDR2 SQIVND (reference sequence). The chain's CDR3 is CASTDRGEQPQHF. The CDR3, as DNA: TGTGCCAGCACCGACAGGGGTGAGCAGCCCCAGCATTTT.

The CDR3 loop reads CASSIFGETYGYTF. The DNA for the CDR3 is TGTGCCAGTAGTATTTTCGGGGAGACCTATGGCTACACCTTC. The chain is built from TRBV19 and TRBJ1-2; no reliable D call. V lost 3 bases to trimming and J lost 4 bases, with 12 bases between them. CDR3 length: 14 residues. Germline assignment: CDR1 LNHDA and CDR2 SQIVND (reference sequence).

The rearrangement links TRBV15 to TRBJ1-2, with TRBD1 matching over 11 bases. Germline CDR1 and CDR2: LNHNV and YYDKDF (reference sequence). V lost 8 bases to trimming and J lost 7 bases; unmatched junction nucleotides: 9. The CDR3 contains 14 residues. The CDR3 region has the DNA TGTGCCACCGCAAGGACAGGGGGCGCGAGTGGCTACACCTTC. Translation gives CATARTGGASGYTF.

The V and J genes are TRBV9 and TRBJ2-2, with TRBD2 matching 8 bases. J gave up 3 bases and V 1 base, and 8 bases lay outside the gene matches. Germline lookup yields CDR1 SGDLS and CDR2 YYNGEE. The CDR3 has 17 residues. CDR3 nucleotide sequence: TGTGCCAGCAGCGTAAGAAGCGCCGGGGGGGACACCGGGGAGCTGTTTTTT. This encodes CASSVRSAGGDTGELFF.

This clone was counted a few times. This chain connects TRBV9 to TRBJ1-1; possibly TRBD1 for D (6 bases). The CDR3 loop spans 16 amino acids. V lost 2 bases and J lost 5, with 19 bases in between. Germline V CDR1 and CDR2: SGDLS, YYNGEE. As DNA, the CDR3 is TGTGCCAGCAGCGTTTCCTGGAAGGGGGAGGGTACTGAAGCTTTCTTT. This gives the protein CASSVSWKGEGTEAFF.

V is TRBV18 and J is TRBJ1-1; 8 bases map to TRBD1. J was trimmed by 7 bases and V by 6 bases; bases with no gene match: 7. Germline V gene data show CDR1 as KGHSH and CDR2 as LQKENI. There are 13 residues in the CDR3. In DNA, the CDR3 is TGTGCCAGCTCGCCCGGGACAGGTTTTGAAGCTTTCTTT. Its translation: CASSPGTGFEAFF.

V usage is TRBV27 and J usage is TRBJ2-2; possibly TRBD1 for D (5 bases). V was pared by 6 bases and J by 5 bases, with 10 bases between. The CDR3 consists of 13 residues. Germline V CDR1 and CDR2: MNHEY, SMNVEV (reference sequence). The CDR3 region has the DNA TGTGCCAGCAGGAGCAGGGATACCGGGGAGCTGTTTTTT. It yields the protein CASRSRDTGELFF.

The CDR3 spells CASSPSGALNYGYTF. The CDR3 DNA sequence: TGTGCCAGCAGTCCCTCAGGGGCACTTAACTATGGCTACACCTTC. This chain links TRBV6-1 with TRBJ1-2; D is perhaps TRBD1 (6 bases). CDR3 length equals 15 residues. Germline assignment: CDR1 MNHNS and CDR2 SASEGT. The germline V and J ends were trimmed by 5 bases and 1 base, with 14 bases remaining between them.

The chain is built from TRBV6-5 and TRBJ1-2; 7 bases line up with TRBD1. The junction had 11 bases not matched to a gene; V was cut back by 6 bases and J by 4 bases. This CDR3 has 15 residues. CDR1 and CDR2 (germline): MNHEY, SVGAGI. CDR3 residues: CASSRDRDGGYGYTF. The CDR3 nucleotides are TGTGCCAGCAGCCGAGACAGGGATGGTGGCTATGGCTACACCTTC.

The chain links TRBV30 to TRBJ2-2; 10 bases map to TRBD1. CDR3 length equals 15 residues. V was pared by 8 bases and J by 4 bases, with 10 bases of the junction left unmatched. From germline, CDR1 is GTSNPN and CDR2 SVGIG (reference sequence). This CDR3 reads CATTPGTGVTGELFF. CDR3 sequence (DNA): TGTGCCACTACTCCCGGGACAGGGGTCACCGGGGAGCTGTTTTTT.

Written as DNA, the CDR3 is TGTGCCAGCAGCTTAGGAGCAGGGCCTAACTATGGCTACACCTTC. Its protein product is CASSLGAGPNYGYTF. V is TRBV11-3 and J is TRBJ1-2; D may be TRBD1 (5 bases). Trimming stripped 1 base from V and 0 bases from J, with 9 bases between. This CDR3 is 15 amino acids long. Germline CDR1 reads SGHNT; CDR2 reads YENEEA.

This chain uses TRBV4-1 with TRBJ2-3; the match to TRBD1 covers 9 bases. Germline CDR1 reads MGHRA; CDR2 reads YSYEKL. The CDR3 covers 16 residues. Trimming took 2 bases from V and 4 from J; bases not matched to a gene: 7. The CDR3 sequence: CASSQPGTGKSDTQYF. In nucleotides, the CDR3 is TGCGCCAGCAGCCAACCTGGGACAGGGAAATCAGATACGCAGTATTTT.

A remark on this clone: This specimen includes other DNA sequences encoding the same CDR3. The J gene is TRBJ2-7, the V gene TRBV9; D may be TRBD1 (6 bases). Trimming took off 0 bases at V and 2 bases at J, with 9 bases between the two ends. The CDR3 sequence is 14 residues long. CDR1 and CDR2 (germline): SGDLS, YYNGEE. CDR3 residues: CASSVDQGPYEQYF. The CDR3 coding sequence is TGTGCCAGCAGCGTAGACCAGGGGCCCTACGAGCAGTACTTC.